The following is a T cell receptor (beta chain) sequence with its context. The antigen is unknown. The sample belongs to a study of cytomegalovirus exposure and HLA in healthy donors. Study-level findings and limits: Highest at DRB1 and lowest at HLA-C, TCR association rates differed among HLA loci in a later analysis. Cytomegalovirus-associated TCR beta chains were listed, numbering 150 to 200. CMV serostatus was the only recorded immune exposure for donors.

Amplification used 60 Vbeta primers and 13 Jbeta primers. Profiling relied on immunoSEQ multiplex PCR, and the TCRdb table lists in-frame clones only, not all of them. The sample records about 54,000 clones, 82% being singletons. Healthy bone marrow donors supplied every sample. This CDR3 comprises 15 residues. Germline CDR1 is SGHRS and CDR2 is YFSETQ. V gave up 4 bases and J gave up 1 base; unmatched junction bases: 3. The clonotype comes from a woman aged 18 to 35 in good health and CMV-seronegative. The chain couples TRBV5-1 to TRBJ2-3; TRBD1 matches at 10 bases. The sequencing input was PBMCs. The CDR3 protein is CASSIGQGGTDTQYF. The CDR3 bases are TGCGCCAGCAGCATTGGACAGGGGGGCACAGATACGCAGTATTTT.